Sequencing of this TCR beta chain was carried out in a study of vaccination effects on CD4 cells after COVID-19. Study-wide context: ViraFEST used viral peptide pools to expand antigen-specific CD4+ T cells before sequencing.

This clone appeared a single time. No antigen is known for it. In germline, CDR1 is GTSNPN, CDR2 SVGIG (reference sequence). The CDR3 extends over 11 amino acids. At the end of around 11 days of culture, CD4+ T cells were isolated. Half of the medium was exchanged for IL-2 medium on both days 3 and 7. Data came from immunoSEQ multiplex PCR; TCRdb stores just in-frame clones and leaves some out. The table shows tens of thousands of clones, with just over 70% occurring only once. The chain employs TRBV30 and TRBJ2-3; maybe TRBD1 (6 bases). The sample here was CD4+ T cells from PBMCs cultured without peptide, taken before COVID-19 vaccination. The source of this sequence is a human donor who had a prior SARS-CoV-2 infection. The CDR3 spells CATNREDTQYF. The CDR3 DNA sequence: TGTGCTACGAACAGGGAAGATACGCAGTATTTT.